Listed below are T cell receptor beta chains from one sample, sequenced in a study of cytomegalovirus exposure and HLA in healthy donors. The table came from immunoSEQ multiplex PCR; TCRdb's copy has only in-frame clones and leaves some out. In the table there are about 160,000 clones, around 80% of which are singletons. The sample consisted of PBMCs. All receptors come from a boy under 10 years old in good health and CMV-seronegative. Both conserved end residues are part of each CDR3. The order of the fields is CDR3 length, D gene, J gene, V gene, clone size, CDR3 DNA, CDR3 protein. The D gene is left open where the match is weak. Expanded clones get a size class; other rows say once, few or many, or leave the size out.

14,NA,TRBJ1-2,TRBV6-1,NA,TGTGCCAGCAGCGTAGACAGGCGCGACTATGGCTACACCTTC,CASSVDRRDYGYTF
17,TRBD2,TRBJ2-2,TRBV27,NA,TGTGCCAGCAGTTGGGGACTAGCGGGAGGTAACACCGGGGAGCTGTTTTTT,CASSWGLAGGNTGELFF
14,NA,TRBJ1-1,TRBV28,NA,TGTGCCAGCAGTCCATACCCCCCGGGGACTGAAGCTTTCTTT,CASSPYPPGTEAFF
14,NA,TRBJ1-3,TRBV9,NA,TGTGCCAGCAGCGTAGGAGGGGGAGGAAACACCATATATTTT,CASSVGGGGNTIYF
14,TRBD1,TRBJ2-1,TRBV9,few,TGTGCCAGCAGCCCCACAGGGGGCGTAAATGAGCAGTTCTTC,CASSPTGGVNEQFF
15,TRBD1,TRBJ1-2,TRBV7-9,NA,TGTGCCAGCAGCTACCCATCCACAGGGGACTATGGCTACACCTTC,CASSYPSTGDYGYTF
17,NA,TRBJ2-1,TRBV5-4,NA,TGTGCCAGCAGCTTGATGGGGGCTAGCGGAGCTTACAATGAGCAGTTCTTC,CASSLMGASGAYNEQFF
14,TRBD2,TRBJ2-7,TRBV5-1,NA,TGCGCCAGCAGCCTGACTAGCGGGAACTACGAGCAGTACTTC,CASSLTSGNYEQYF
15,NA,TRBJ2-1,TRBV6-6,NA,TGTGCCAGCAGTTGGGAACAGGGATCCTACAATGAGCAGTTCTTC,CASSWEQGSYNEQFF
16,NA,TRBJ1-5,TRBV6-5,NA,TGTGCCAGCAGTTACCCCCCATGCAGGGCGAATCAGCCCCAGCATTTT,CASSYPPCRANQPQHF
14,NA,TRBJ2-7,TRBV2,NA,TGTGCCAGCAGTTCTAGAGCCCCCGCCTACGAGCAGTACTTC,CASSSRAPAYEQYF
13,NA,TRBJ1-5,TRBV2,NA,TGTGCCAGCAGTGACCAGGCTGGAAAGCCCCAGCATTTT,CASSDQAGKPQHF
15,NA,TRBJ2-3,TRBV5-6,NA,TGTGCCAGCAGCGCCGTGACCTCTAGCGCAGATACGCAGTATTTT,CASSAVTSSADTQYF
15,TRBD1,TRBJ1-3,TRBV6-5,few,TGTGCCAGCAGTTCGGGACAGGGAATAGGAAACACCATATATTTT,CASSSGQGIGNTIYF
16,NA,TRBJ1-2,TRBV19,once,TGTGCCAGTAATTTGGGAGGTGGGCTGAGCGAGGATGGCTACACCTTC,CASNLGGGLSEDGYTF
16,NA,TRBJ1-1,TRBV30,NA,TGTGCCTGGAGTTTGAAGGGTTGGCAGGGGCGCACTGAAGCTTTCTTT,CAWSLKGWQGRTEAFF
14,TRBD1,TRBJ2-3,TRBV5-1,NA,TGCGCCAGCAGCTCCGGGACAGCCACAGATACGCAGTATTTT,CASSSGTATDTQYF
19,TRBD2,TRBJ2-3,TRBV4-3,NA,TGCGCCAGCAGCCAAGATCTTACTAGCGGGAGGTCGGGCCCAGATACGCAGTATTTT,CASSQDLTSGRSGPDTQYF
15,TRBD1,TRBJ1-5,TRBV5-1,NA,TGCGCCAGCAGCTGGACAGGGAGAGAAAATCAGCCCCAGCATTTT,CASSWTGRENQPQHF
18,TRBD1,TRBJ1-5,TRBV19,NA,TGTGCCAGTAGTTCTACCGGGACAGGGAGATATAGCAATCAGCCCCAGCATTTT,CASSSTGTGRYSNQPQHF
17,TRBD2,TRBJ2-5,TRBV4-2,NA,TGTGCCAGCAGCCAAGATGGGACTAGCGGGAGGGGGGAGACCCAGTACTTC,CASSQDGTSGRGETQYF
14,TRBD1,TRBJ1-4,TRBV27,NA,TGTGCCAGCAGTTTAGGACAGGGGGGAGAAAAACTGTTTTTT,CASSLGQGGEKLFF
13,NA,TRBJ2-5,TRBV19,NA,TGTGCCAGTAGTATTGGGGCGAGGGAGACCCAGTACTTC,CASSIGARETQYF
15,TRBD2,TRBJ2-5,TRBV11-2,few,TGTGCCAGCAGCTTAGTGCTCGGGGAGGGGGAGACCCAGTACTTC,CASSLVLGEGETQYF
18,TRBD2,TRBJ2-3,TRBV10-3,NA,TGTGCCATCAGTTTCTCCGGGACTAGCGGGACAATAACAGATACGCAGTATTTT,CAISFSGTSGTITDTQYF
15,TRBD1,TRBJ2-5,TRBV9,NA,TGTGCCAGCAGCCCACGGAACAGGGGGGAAGAGACCCAGTACTTC,CASSPRNRGEETQYF
15,TRBD2,TRBJ2-1,TRBV6-1,NA,TGTGCCAGCAGTAGCGGGAGGGGGTCCTACAATGAGCAGTTCTTC,CASSSGRGSYNEQFF
15,TRBD2,TRBJ2-7,TRBV7-2,once,TGTGCCAGCAGCTACCAGGGCGGGAGGGAACTCGAGCAGTACTTC,CASSYQGGRELEQYF
16,NA,TRBJ1-3,TRBV14,NA,TGTGCCAGCAGCCAAAGGACTGGTGTAGGTGGAAACACCATATATTTT,CASSQRTGVGGNTIYF
16,TRBD1,TRBJ1-5,TRBV15,NA,TGTGCCACCAGCAGAGTCAGGGGACAGGGGGATCAGCCCCAGCATTTT,CATSRVRGQGDQPQHF
14,TRBD2,TRBJ2-5,TRBV30,NA,TGTGCCTGGATTCGCGGGGGGGCAAGAGAGACCCAGTACTTC,CAWIRGGARETQYF
16,TRBD2,TRBJ2-1,TRBV19,once,TGTGCCAGTAGTATGGGACTAGCGGGAGTTTTCCATGAGCAGTTCTTC,CASSMGLAGVFHEQFF
17,NA,TRBJ1-2,TRBV9,NA,TGTGCCAGCAGCGTAGATCCGAGGGAGGGAGCCAACTATGGCTACACCTTC,CASSVDPREGANYGYTF
16,NA,TRBJ2-5,TRBV15,once,TGTGCCACCAGCAGAGATGGGGATGGTAGGGGAGAGACCCAGTACTTC,CATSRDGDGRGETQYF
13,NA,TRBJ1-1,TRBV6-5,NA,TGTGCCAGCAGTTACGGCGGGAACACTGAAGCTTTCTTT,CASSYGGNTEAFF
16,TRBD2,TRBJ2-2,TRBV19,once,TGTGCCAGTACCCAGACTAGCGGCGTTCTTACCGGGGAGCTGTTTTTT,CASTQTSGVLTGELFF
18,TRBD1,TRBJ1-6,TRBV5-1,once,TGCGCCAGCAGCCCAGGGACCGGGACAGGGGGCGGTAATTCACCCCTCCACTTT,CASSPGTGTGGGNSPLHF
16,NA,TRBJ2-1,TRBV7-2,once,TGTGCCAGCAGCAGCCGGAGTGTAGCCCCCGGTGGTGAGCAGTTCTTC,CASSSRSVAPGGEQFF
12,NA,TRBJ2-5,TRBV28,NA,TGTGCCAGCATGGGCGGGGAAGAGACCCAGTACTTC,CASMGGEETQYF
14,NA,TRBJ1-6,TRBV30,NA,TGTGCCTGGAGTGGCAAACGGACGGACAGACGCCTCCACTTT,CAWSGKRTDRRLHF
14,NA,TRBJ2-5,TRBV6-6,NA,TGTGCCAGCAGTTACGGGCCAGGCCAAGAGACCCAGTACTTC,CASSYGPGQETQYF
15,TRBD2,TRBJ2-2,TRBV7-2,NA,TGTGCCAGCAGCACGGGACTAACGAGCACCGGGGAGCTGTTTTTT,CASSTGLTSTGELFF
13,NA,TRBJ1-1,TRBV6-5,NA,TGTGCCAGCAGTAGGGCCCAGGGGTCTGAAGCTTTCTTT,CASSRAQGSEAFF
13,NA,TRBJ2-2,TRBV29-1,few,TGCAGCGTTGAAATAGCAAACACCGGGGAGCTGTTTTTT,CSVEIANTGELFF
19,NA,TRBJ1-2,TRBV12-5,few,TGTGCTAGTGGTTTTTTGAGAACGGGGGGGCCGATTCTATCCTATGGCTACACCTTC,CASGFLRTGGPILSYGYTF
17,TRBD2,TRBJ2-1,TRBV7-9,NA,TGTGCCAGCAGCTCGAGGGGTATAGCGGGGGGACCTAATGAGCAGTTCTTC,CASSSRGIAGGPNEQFF
17,NA,TRBJ1-3,TRBV2,once,TGTGCCAGCAGTGACTTAAAAATGACAGTCGCTGGAAACACCATATATTTT,CASSDLKMTVAGNTIYF
16,TRBD2,TRBJ2-7,TRBV28,NA,TGTGCCAGCAGGGGCCCTAGCGGGAGCAGCTCCTACGAGCAGTACTTC,CASRGPSGSSSYEQYF
17,TRBD2,TRBJ2-3,TRBV5-6,NA,TGTGCCAGCAGCTTCAGGGGTAGCGGGGTGGGCACAGATACGCAGTATTTT,CASSFRGSGVGTDTQYF
16,TRBD1,TRBJ2-7,TRBV6-1,few,TGTGCCAGCAGTGCGGGGACAGGGAGTAGCACCTACGAGCAGTACTTC,CASSAGTGSSTYEQYF
16,TRBD1,TRBJ2-2,TRBV11-2,once,TGTGCCAGCAGCACCCACAGGGGGCCCAACACCGGGGAGCTGTTTTTT,CASSTHRGPNTGELFF
14,TRBD2,TRBJ2-7,TRBV7-6,NA,TGTGCCAGCAGCAGGGCTAGCGGCTCCTACGAGCAGTACTTC,CASSRASGSYEQYF
14,TRBD2,TRBJ2-2,TRBV27,NA,TGTGCCAGCAGGGCGGGAGGGAACACCGGGGAGCTGTTTTTT,CASRAGGNTGELFF
18,TRBD1,TRBJ2-5,TRBV29-1,NA,TGCAGCGTTGAAACGCTCCGGGACAGTGGACCCCCCGGGGAGACCCAGTACTTC,CSVETLRDSGPPGETQYF
14,TRBD2,TRBJ2-3,TRBV29-1,NA,TGCAGCGTTGGACTAGCGGGAGCGACAGATACGCAGTATTTT,CSVGLAGATDTQYF